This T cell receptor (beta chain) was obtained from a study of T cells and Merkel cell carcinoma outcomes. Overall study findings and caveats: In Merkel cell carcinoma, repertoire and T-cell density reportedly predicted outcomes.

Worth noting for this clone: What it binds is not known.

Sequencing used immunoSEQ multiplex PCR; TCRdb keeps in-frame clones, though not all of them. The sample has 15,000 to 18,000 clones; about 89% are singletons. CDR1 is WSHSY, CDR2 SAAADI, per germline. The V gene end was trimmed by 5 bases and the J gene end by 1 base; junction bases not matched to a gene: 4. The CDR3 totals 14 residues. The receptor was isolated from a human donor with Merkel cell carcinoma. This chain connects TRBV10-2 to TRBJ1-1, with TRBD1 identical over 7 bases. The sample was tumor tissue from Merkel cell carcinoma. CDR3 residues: CASSRTGENTEAFF. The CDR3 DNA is TGCGCCAGCAGTCGGACAGGAGAGAACACTGAAGCTTTCTTT.